This TCR beta chain was sequenced for a study of T cells in narcolepsy. Study-wide findings and caveats: Autoreactive HCRT-specific and TRIB2-specific clonotypes were marked in same-patient CSF-versus-blood CD4+ comparisons.

V was clipped by 6 bases and J by 10 bases, with 18 bases between them. Germline V gene data show CDR1 as MNHNS and CDR2 as SASEGT. This CDR3 comprises 14 residues. On this clone itself: Its antigen is currently unknown.

The repertoire was sequenced with immunoSEQ multiplex PCR; TCRdb's copy has only in-frame clones and lacks some. Among fewer than 35,000 clones, 80% to 85% were seen once, and the ten largest hold 2.6%. Sequencing was performed on CD45RA- memory CD4+ T cells from PBMCs. The sequence came from a human donor with narcolepsy. The chain recombines TRBV6-1 with TRBJ1-4; maybe TRBD1 (5 bases). CDR3 DNA sequence: TGTGCCAGCAGCCAGGCGCGGGGGAACGGAAAACTGTTTTTT. It codes for CASSQARGNGKLFF.